Reported below is one T cell receptor beta chain. The CDR3 sequence is 15 residues long. Germline-derived CDR1 and CDR2 are KGHSH and LQKENI. Trimming removed 3 bases from V and 2 bases from J, with 12 bases in between. This entry belongs to a study of shared clonotypes between healthy human individuals. Clones were sequenced by immunoSEQ multiplex PCR, and TCRdb holds only the in-frame ones, with some missing. The top ten clones hold over 0.3% of a sample with more than 1,200,000 clones, 97% to 99% of them seen once. The chain carries TRBV18 and TRBJ2-3; D remains unclear. This clonotype was sampled from a man aged 25 to 40 in good health. Specimen: naive CD4+ T cells sorted from blood. Subset meaning: CD45RA+ positively selected. The CDR3 DNA sequence: TGTGCCAGCTCACCTCTTAACCCCGACACAGATACGCAGTATTTT. Its translation: CASSPLNPDTDTQYF.